What follows are 24 T cell receptor beta chains derived from one specimen sequenced in a study of post-analysis software for immune sequencing data. Study-wide points: When patients were compared with controls, 4 or 5 TRBV segments were more frequent, TRBV5-6, TRBV5-1 and TRBV20-1 among them.

For these receptors, no antigen is known. Presence of unique molecular identifiers characterized the TCR beta cDNA libraries. Each CDR3 protein gets one entry after TCRdb re-called the PCR reads with MiXCR. Seen here are approximately 160,000 distinct CDR3 sequences, about 29% observed once, and the top ten hold approximately 1.6%. Sample: blood. These receptors came from a girl between 5 and 17 years old with multiple sclerosis.

The chain employs TRBV6-1 and TRBJ2-4; no definite D call. The germline V gene encodes CDR1 MNHNS and CDR2 SASEGT. This CDR3 contains 15 residues. The V end lost 2 bases, the J end lost 0 bases, and 8 bases lay between the germline ends. DNA for the CDR3: TGTGCCAGCAGTGAAAATAGCCTAGCCAAAAACATTCAGTACTTC. This codes for CASSENSLAKNIQYF.

This clonotype was observed a few times. This chain links TRBV2 with TRBJ2-1; 11 positions match TRBD2. The CDR3 is made up of 15 amino acids. Germline values: CDR1 SNHLY, CDR2 FYNNEI. J lost 9 bases, V lost 8 bases, and 12 bases had no gene match. CDR3 amino acids: CASAFTSGRKGEQFF. The DNA of the CDR3 is TGTGCCAGCGCCTTTACTAGCGGGAGAAAGGGTGAGCAGTTCTTC.

Worth noting for this clonotype: A junction end diverges from the germline sequence, so it may reflect a read error. V and J are TRBV5-1 and TRBJ2-1; TRBD1 might be the D (5 bases). Germline loops: CDR1 SGHRS, CDR2 YFSETQ. This CDR3 is built from 15 residues. The CDR3 spells CAGSLGGQGNKEEFF. The CDR3 bases are TGCGCCGGCAGCTTGGGTGGGCAGGGAAATAAAGAGGAGTTCTTC.

Of note for this clonotype: The junction differs from germline at one of its ends, possibly a read error. V is TRBV12-3 or TRBV12-4 and J is TRBJ1-2; D is perhaps TRBD1 (5 bases). The CDR3 extends over 16 amino acids. CDR3 residues: CVSSSAQALAPYGYTF. For the CDR3, the DNA is TGTGTCAGCAGTTCCGCACAGGCTCTCGCGCCTTATGGCTACACCTTC.

A remark on this clonotype: It may be a read error: a sequence one base away is much more abundant. V usage is TRBV7-7 and J usage is TRBJ2-5; maybe TRBD2 (5 bases). The J call may be in error: the DNA end matches TRBJ2-1 better. This CDR3 has 15 residues. In germline, CDR1 is SSHAT, CDR2 FNYEAQ (reference sequence). CDR3 bases: TGTGCTAGCAGCTTAGGAGGAGTTCCGCAAGAGACCCAGTTCTTC. Its translation: CASSLGGVPQETQFF.

This clonotype was recorded a few times. V and J are TRBV12-3 or TRBV12-4 and TRBJ1-4, with a tentative D call TRBD1 (6 bases). V lost 5 bases and J 13 bases, leaving 14 bases between the germline ends. This CDR3 spans 12 amino acids. This CDR3 is CASSNRAPTLFF. In DNA form, the CDR3 reads TGTGCCAGCAGTAACAGGGCCCCGACACTGTTTTTT.

This clonotype was seen many times. V is TRBV20-1 and J is TRBJ2-1; D is possibly TRBD2 (8 bases). This CDR3 comprises 16 residues. Germline loops: CDR1 DFQATT, CDR2 SNEGSKA (reference sequence). V was pared by 3 bases and J by 8 bases, with 23 bases between. The CDR3 here is CSARAPGGLVFHEQFF. In DNA form, the CDR3 reads TGCAGTGCTAGGGCCCCAGGGGGACTAGTCTTCCATGAGCAGTTCTTC.

The chain couples TRBV28 to TRBJ1-6; 8 nucleotides agree with TRBD1. CDR1 is MDHEN, CDR2 SYDVKM, per germline. The CDR3 sequence is 17 residues long. Trimming cost V 7 bases and J 8 bases; bases outside gene matches: 16. The CDR3 DNA is TGTGCCAGCAACCTAGGGGGGGCAGGGGGCGTTTATTCACCCCTCCACTTT. This codes for CASNLGGAGGVYSPLHF.

This chain joins TRBV28 and TRBJ1-5; D remains ambiguous. The germline V and J ends were trimmed by 8 bases and 9 bases, with 14 bases remaining between them. The CDR3 extends over 12 amino acids. Germline assignment: CDR1 MDHEN and CDR2 SYDVKM. The CDR3 reads CASSRRGSPQHF. CDR3 DNA sequence: TGTGCCAGCTCAAGACGGGGTTCGCCCCAGCATTTT. The variable domain in full, with the rest retrieved from reference TRBV28 and TRBJ1-5, is DVKVTQSSRYLVKRTGEKVFLECVQDMDHENMFWYRQDPGLGLRLIYFSYDVKMKEKGDIPEGYSVSREKKERFSLILESASTNQTSMYLCASSRRGSPQHFGDGTRLSIL.

Turning to this clonotype: A read error may be the cause here, since a much bigger clone is one base away. Given the absence of the conserved phenylalanine or tryptophan at the CDR3 end, a read error is likely. This chain connects TRBV28 to TRBJ2-1, with 10 bases identical to TRBD2. The CDR3 loop spans 16 amino acids. Germline trimming cut 6 bases from V and 5 bases from J; bases unmatched to any gene: 10. Germline assignment: CDR1 MDHEN and CDR2 SYDVKM. The CDR3 coding sequence is TGTGCCAGCAGCTTTACCCGGACTAGCGGCCACAATGAGCAGTTCTGC. It yields the protein CASSFTRTSGHNEQFC.

The sample holds a few counts of this clonotype. A much larger clone is a single base away; this may be a read error. The chain carries TRBV29-1 and TRBJ2-1, with 12 nucleotides matching TRBD2. The CDR3 runs 14 residues. Looked up from germline, CDR1 is SQVTM and CDR2 is ANQGSEA. J lost 9 bases, V lost 4 bases, and 7 bases had no gene match. The CDR3 protein is CSVASTSGSSEQFF. The CDR3 nucleotides read TGCAGCGTTGCGTCGACTAGCGGGAGCAGTGAGCAGTTCTTC.

This clonotype was observed a handful of times. The V call is TRBV3-1, the J call TRBJ1-5; maybe TRBD1 (6 bases). Trimming cost V 4 bases and J 4 bases, with 11 bases left between them. Germline loops: CDR1 LGHDT, CDR2 YNNKEL (reference sequence). CDR3 length: 14 amino acids. CDR3 amino acids: CASSRTRGNQPQHF. In nucleotides, the CDR3 is TGTGCCAGCAGCCGCACAAGGGGGAATCAGCCCCAGCATTTT.

This clonotype was picked up one time. The chain has TRBV11-2 and TRBJ2-7; no clear D. This CDR3 is 14 amino acids long. The germline gives CDR1 SGHAT, CDR2 FQNNGV. Trimming took 4 bases from V and 4 from J, leaving 14 bases between them. CDR3 loop: CASSSWRVRYEQYF. The CDR3 DNA reads as TGTGCCAGCAGCTCCTGGAGAGTTCGGTACGAGCAGTACTTC.

This clonotype has ten or more counts. The CDR3 DNA is TGCAGCTTTAGCGGCTACAATGAGCAGTTCTTC. Translation: CSFSGYNEQFF. The chain recombines TRBV29-1 with TRBJ2-1; tentative D call: TRBD2 (6 bases). The germline V gene has CDR1 SQVTM and CDR2 ANQGSEA. V was cut by 8 bases and J by 3 bases, with 8 bases left in between. The CDR3 totals 11 residues.

The CDR3 reads CASLRQGSGEQFF. DNA of the CDR3: TGCGCCAGCCTACGCCAAGGTTCGGGCGAGCAGTTCTTC. The chain uses TRBV10-2 and TRBJ2-1; D ambiguous. Trimming took 8 bases from V and 10 from J, leaving 18 bases between them. The CDR3 has 13 residues. Germline V gene lookup returns CDR1 WSHSY and CDR2 SAAADI.

This clonotype has a count of ten or more. This chain connects TRBV7-9 to TRBJ2-7; D is perhaps TRBD2 (6 bases). CDR1 SEHNR and CDR2 FQNEAQ come from the germline V gene (reference sequence). The V end lost 2 bases, the J end lost 3 bases, and 17 bases lay between the germline ends. The length of the CDR3 is 16 residues. The CDR3 spells CASSLWSWGEDYEQYF. As DNA, the CDR3 is TGTGCCAGCAGCTTATGGTCTTGGGGGGAGGACTACGAGCAGTACTTC.

There are a few counts of this clonotype. J is TRBJ1-1 and V is TRBV25-1, with 7 bases identical to TRBD1. In germline, CDR1 is MGHDK, CDR2 SYGVNS. CDR3 size: 14 residues. Trimming took 3 bases from V and 4 from J; bases not matched to a gene: 5. The CDR3 DNA sequence: TGTGCCAGCAGTGATTTACAGGGGATCACTGAAGCTTTCTTT. Translated: CASSDLQGITEAFF.

A few counts support this clonotype. Relative to the germline gene, one junction end is altered; a read error may explain this. The V gene is TRBV6-5, the J gene TRBJ2-3; D gene ambiguous. The CDR3 consists of 17 residues. The germline V gene encodes CDR1 MNHEY and CDR2 SVGAGI. In DNA form, the CDR3 reads TGTGCCAGTAGTTACTCCCGCCCATCCTCTAACACAGATACGCAGTATTTT. It yields the protein CASSYSRPSSNTDTQYF.

The chain joins TRBV5-1 to TRBJ1-1; D might be TRBD1 (6 bases). The germline gives CDR1 SGHRS, CDR2 YFSETQ. The V end lost 0 bases, the J end lost 3 bases, and 12 bases lay between the germline ends. The CDR3 sequence is 15 residues long. The CDR3 DNA follows: TGCGCCAGCAGCTTGGGACCGGGGGCGGACACTGAAGCTTTCTTT. This codes for CASSLGPGADTEAFF. Full variable domain (missing parts from reference TRBV5-1 and TRBJ1-1): KAGVTQTPRYLIKTRGQQVTLSCSPISGHRSVSWYQQTPGQGLQFLFEYFSETQRNKGNFPGRFSGRQFSNSRSEMNVSTLELGDSALYLCASSLGPGADTEAFFGQGTRLTVV.

In DNA form, the CDR3 reads TGTGCCAGCAGCCCCAGGAGCGGGAGCCTGGGGGAGCAGTACTTC. Its translation is CASSPRSGSLGEQYF. The rearrangement uses TRBV3-1 and TRBJ2-5, with 8 positions matching TRBD2. CDR1 and CDR2 from the germline V gene are LGHDT and YNNKEL (reference sequence). Trimming took 4 bases from V and 11 from J; bases not matched to a gene: 15. The CDR3 is 15 amino acids.

The chain carries TRBV11-1 and TRBJ2-3; a weak D match, TRBD2 (6 bases). Trimming pared 6 bases from V and 0 bases from J, leaving 13 bases between. The CDR3 has 15 residues. Germline V gives CDR1 SGHAT, CDR2 FQDESV (reference sequence). The CDR3 DNA reads as TGTGCCAGCAGTAGCGGCCGTGCTAGCACAGATACGCAGTATTTT. It codes for CASSSGRASTDTQYF.

This clonotype was detected many times. V is TRBV12-3 or TRBV12-4 and J is TRBJ2-7; 8 positions agree with TRBD1. There are 16 residues in the CDR3. Trimming at V came to 3 bases and at J to 4 bases, leaving 11 bases not matched to a gene. CDR3 coding DNA: TGTGCCAGCAGTTTTTTCGGGACAGGAGTGGCTTACGAGCAGTACTTC. Its translation is CASSFFGTGVAYEQYF.

V gene TRBV6-6 combines with J gene TRBJ2-5; 10 bases are shared with TRBD2. The CDR3 covers 16 residues. Trimming at V came to 2 bases and at J to 5 bases, leaving 8 bases not matched to a gene. Germline CDR1 is MNHNY and CDR2 is SVGAGI (reference sequence). CDR3 nucleotide sequence: TGTGCCAGCAGTTACGGGCCTAGCGGGAGTGTGGAGACCCAGTACTTC. This translates into CASSYGPSGSVETQYF.

In regard to this clonotype: Being one base from a much bigger clone, this may be a read error. The chain links TRBV20-1 to TRBJ2-7; D call uncertain. The end of the DNA fits TRBJ2-4 better, so the J call may be wrong. The germline V gene encodes CDR1 DFQATT and CDR2 SNEGSKA (reference sequence). The CDR3 totals 13 residues. CDR3 nucleotide sequence: TGCAGTGCTAGACTCCCCAATGGAGACATTCAGTACTTC. Translating gives CSARLPNGDIQYF.